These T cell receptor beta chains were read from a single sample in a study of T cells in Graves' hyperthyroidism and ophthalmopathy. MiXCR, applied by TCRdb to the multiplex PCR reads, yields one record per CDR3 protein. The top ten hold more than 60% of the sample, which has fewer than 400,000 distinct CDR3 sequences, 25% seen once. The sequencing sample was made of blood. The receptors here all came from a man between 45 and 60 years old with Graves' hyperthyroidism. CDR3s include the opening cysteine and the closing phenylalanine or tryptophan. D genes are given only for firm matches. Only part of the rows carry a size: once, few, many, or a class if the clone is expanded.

CDR3aa: CAWSSVLLRRGYGYTF; CDR3nt: TGTGCCTGGAGTTCGGTATTGCTGAGGAGGGGTTATGGCTACACCTTC; d_gene: NA; v_gene: TRBV30; abundance: few; j_gene: TRBJ1-2
CDR3aa: CASGDRGFQETQYF; CDR3nt: TGTGCCAGCGGGGACAGGGGTTTTCAAGAGACCCAGTACTTC; d_gene: TRBD1; v_gene: TRBV7-9; abundance: few; j_gene: TRBJ2-5
CDR3aa: CASSLAGTGFSRSNEKLFF; CDR3nt: TGTGCCAGCAGCTTAGCCGGGACAGGGTTTTCGCGCTCTAATGAAAAACTGTTTTTT; d_gene: TRBD1; v_gene: TRBV7-9; abundance: NA; j_gene: TRBJ1-4
CDR3aa: CASRLGFRRTDSGANVLTF; CDR3nt: TGCGCCAGCAGACTTGGGTTTCGGAGAACCGACTCTGGGGCCAACGTCCTGACTTTC; d_gene: NA; v_gene: TRBV5-1; abundance: NA; j_gene: TRBJ2-6
CDR3aa: CASSGTGSYEQYF; CDR3nt: TGTGCCAGCAGCGGGACAGGGTCCTACGAGCAGTACTTC; d_gene: TRBD1; v_gene: TRBV9; abundance: few; j_gene: TRBJ2-7
CDR3aa: CATSGITGIGTQYF; CDR3nt: TGTGCCACCAGTGGTATTACAGGAATCGGCACCCAGTACTTC; d_gene: NA; v_gene: TRBV24-1; abundance: NA; j_gene: TRBJ2-5
CDR3aa: CASSEGAGEQFF; CDR3nt: TGTGCCAGCAGTGAAGGGGCCGGGGAGCAGTTCTTC; d_gene: NA; v_gene: TRBV6-1; abundance: NA; j_gene: TRBJ2-1
CDR3aa: CASVSRLAGPWGLFYNKQFF; CDR3nt: TGTGCCAGCGTTTCAAGACTAGCGGGGCCCTGGGGACTTTTTTACAATAAGCAGTTCTTC; d_gene: TRBD2; v_gene: TRBV27; abundance: few; j_gene: TRBJ2-1
CDR3aa: CSVAEISGTEAFF; CDR3nt: TGCAGCGTTGCGGAAATCTCGGGGACTGAAGCTTTCTTT; d_gene: NA; v_gene: TRBV29-1; abundance: many; j_gene: TRBJ1-1
CDR3aa: CSSGHPGGAYTDTQYF; CDR3nt: TGTTCTAGTGGGCACCCAGGGGGCGCTTACACAGATACGCAGTATTTT; d_gene: TRBD1; v_gene: TRBV12-5; abundance: NA; j_gene: TRBJ2-3
CDR3aa: CASSLEWSGGIGEQYF; CDR3nt: TGTGCCAGCAGCTTAGAATGGTCCGGGGGAATTGGGGAGCAGTACTTC; d_gene: NA; v_gene: TRBV11-2; abundance: NA; j_gene: TRBJ2-7
CDR3aa: CASSFTGTSVYEQYF; CDR3nt: TGTGCCAGCAGCTTTACAGGGACTAGCGTGTACGAGCAGTACTTC; d_gene: TRBD2; v_gene: TRBV7-9; abundance: NA; j_gene: TRBJ2-7
CDR3aa: CSARDLRDLADTQYF; CDR3nt: TGCAGTGCTAGAGATTTGCGGGATCTGGCAGATACGCAGTATTTT; d_gene: NA; v_gene: TRBV20-1; abundance: NA; j_gene: TRBJ2-3
CDR3aa: CASSYGLGSGGQPQHF; CDR3nt: TGTGCCAGCAGTTACGGTCTAGGCTCCGGGGGGCAGCCCCAGCATTTT; d_gene: NA; v_gene: TRBV6-9; abundance: NA; j_gene: TRBJ1-5
CDR3aa: CASSSKVSGSTSPLHF; CDR3nt: TGTGCCAGCAGTAGTAAAGTCTCAGGGTCTACTTCACCCCTCCACTTT; d_gene: NA; v_gene: TRBV6-1; abundance: NA; j_gene: TRBJ1-6
CDR3aa: CASSKRVAGALEQYF; CDR3nt: TGTGCCAGCAGCAAACGTGTAGCGGGAGCCCTCGAGCAGTACTTC; d_gene: TRBD2; v_gene: TRBV7-9; abundance: few; j_gene: TRBJ2-7
CDR3aa: CASTMGRGRSEQFF; CDR3nt: TGTGCCAGCACCATGGGCAGGGGGAGAAGTGAGCAGTTCTTC; d_gene: TRBD1; v_gene: TRBV6-1; abundance: NA; j_gene: TRBJ2-1
CDR3aa: CASSLGTGDSNQPQHF; CDR3nt: TGCGCCAGCAGCTTGGGCACAGGGGATAGCAATCAGCCCCAGCATTTT; d_gene: TRBD1; v_gene: TRBV5-1; abundance: NA; j_gene: TRBJ1-5
CDR3aa: CSVEESGRGNTGELFF; CDR3nt: TGCAGCGTTGAAGAATCCGGGAGAGGGAACACCGGGGAGCTGTTTTTT; d_gene: NA; v_gene: TRBV29-1; abundance: NA; j_gene: TRBJ2-2
CDR3aa: CSATGLADYNEQFF; CDR3nt: TGCAGTGCCACTGGACTAGCGGATTACAATGAGCAGTTCTTC; d_gene: TRBD2; v_gene: TRBV20-1; abundance: NA; j_gene: TRBJ2-1
CDR3aa: CASSLVSGTGRYYEQYF; CDR3nt: TGTGCCAGCAGTTTAGTCTCCGGGACAGGGAGGTACTACGAGCAGTACTTC; d_gene: TRBD1; v_gene: TRBV28; abundance: NA; j_gene: TRBJ2-7